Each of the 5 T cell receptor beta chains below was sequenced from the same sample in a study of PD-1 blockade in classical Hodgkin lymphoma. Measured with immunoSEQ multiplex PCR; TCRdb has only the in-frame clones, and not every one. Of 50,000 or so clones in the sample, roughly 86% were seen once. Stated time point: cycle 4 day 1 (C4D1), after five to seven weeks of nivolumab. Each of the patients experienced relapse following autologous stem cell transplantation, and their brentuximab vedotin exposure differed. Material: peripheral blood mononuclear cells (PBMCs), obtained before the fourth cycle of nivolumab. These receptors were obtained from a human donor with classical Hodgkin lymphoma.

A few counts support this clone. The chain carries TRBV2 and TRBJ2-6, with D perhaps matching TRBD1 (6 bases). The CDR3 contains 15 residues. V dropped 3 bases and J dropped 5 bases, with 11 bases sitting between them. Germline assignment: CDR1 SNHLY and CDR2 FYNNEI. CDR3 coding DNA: TGTGCCAGCAGTGAGGGTAGGGGGAGGGCCAACGTCCTGACTTTC. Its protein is CASSEGRGRANVLTF.

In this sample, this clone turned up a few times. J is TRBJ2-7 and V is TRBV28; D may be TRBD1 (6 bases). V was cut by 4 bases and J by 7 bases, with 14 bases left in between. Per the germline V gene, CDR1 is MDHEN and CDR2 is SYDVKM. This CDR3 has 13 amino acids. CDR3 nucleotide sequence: TGTGCCAGCAGTTACTCGGACACAGGGGAGCAGTACTTC. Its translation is CASSYSDTGEQYF.

CDR3 coding DNA: TGTGCCAGCAGTCTCGACCTTAGCACAGATACGCAGTATTTT. This codes for CASSLDLSTDTQYF. J is TRBJ2-3 and V is TRBV6-4; D remains ambiguous. The CDR3 runs 14 residues. The germline V gene has CDR1 MRHNA and CDR2 SNTAGT. The V gene lost 5 bases and the J gene lost 0 bases, with 9 bases spanning the gap.

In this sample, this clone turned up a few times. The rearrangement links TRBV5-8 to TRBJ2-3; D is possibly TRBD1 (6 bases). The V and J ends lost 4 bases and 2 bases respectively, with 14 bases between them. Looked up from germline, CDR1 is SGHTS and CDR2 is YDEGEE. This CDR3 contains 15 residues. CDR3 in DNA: TGTGCCAGCAGCACGGGACAACCCCTCACAGATACGCAGTATTTT. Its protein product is CASSTGQPLTDTQYF.

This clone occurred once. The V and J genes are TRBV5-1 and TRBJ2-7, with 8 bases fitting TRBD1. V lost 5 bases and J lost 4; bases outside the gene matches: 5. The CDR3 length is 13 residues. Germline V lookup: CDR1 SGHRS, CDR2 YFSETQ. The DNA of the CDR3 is TGCGCCAGCAGGAAAGGACAGGGATACGAGCAGTACTTC. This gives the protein CASRKGQGYEQYF. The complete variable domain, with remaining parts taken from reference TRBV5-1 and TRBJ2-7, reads KAGVTQTPRYLIKTRGQQVTLSCSPISGHRSVSWYQQTPGQGLQFLFEYFSETQRNKGNFPGRFSGRQFSNSRSEMNVSTLELGDSALYLCASRKGQGYEQYFGPGTRLTVT.